Below, 28 T cell receptor beta chains from the same sample are listed, as sequenced in a study of OX40 agonist ivuxolimab in advanced cancers. Using immunoSEQ multiplex PCR, the repertoire was profiled, and TCRdb retains in-frame clones only, with some absent. The sample shows more than 65,000 clones, almost 85% of them seen only once. The sample here was CD4+ or CD8+ T cells sorted from blood, taken in a trial of the OX40 agonist ivuxolimab. Receptors originate from an adult with an advanced solid tumor such as melanoma, head and neck, liver or kidney cancer.

This clone is judged medium-sized (0.01 to 0.1%). V and J are TRBV5-1 and TRBJ2-4; D gene unclear. CDR3 size: 12 residues. The V gene lost 0 bases and the J gene lost 3 bases, with 1 base spanning the gap. Germline-derived CDR1 and CDR2 are SGHRS and YFSETQ. CDR3 loop: CASSLDKNIQYF. CDR3 sequence (DNA): TGCGCCAGCAGCTTGGACAAAAACATTCAGTACTTC.

The chain combines TRBV18 with TRBJ1-2; TRBD1 matches 8 bases. Germline V gene lookup returns CDR1 KGHSH and CDR2 LQKENI. V was pared by 4 bases and J by 3 bases, with 10 bases of the junction left unmatched. The length of the CDR3 is 16 residues. Here the CDR3 reads CASSQQGQVIDYGYTF. In DNA form, the CDR3 reads TGTGCCAGCTCACAACAGGGACAGGTTATCGACTATGGCTACACCTTC.

The CDR3 sequence is CASSLELAGGREYQETQYF. The DNA for the CDR3 is TGTGCCAGCAGTTTAGAGTTAGCGGGGGGGAGAGAGTACCAAGAGACCCAGTACTTC. The rearrangement joins TRBV27 to TRBJ2-5, with 11 bases lining up with TRBD2. Looked up from germline, CDR1 is MNHEY and CDR2 is SMNVEV (reference sequence). The CDR3 totals 19 residues. J was trimmed by 0 bases and V by 2 bases; bases with no gene match: 11.

The chain employs TRBV25-1 and TRBJ1-1; D unclear. Trimming removed 4 bases from V and 2 bases from J, with 8 bases in between. The CDR3 length is 13 residues. CDR1 is MGHDK and CDR2 is SYGVNS in the germline V gene. CDR3 in amino acids: CASSVYVNTEAFF. The CDR3 nucleotides are TGTGCCAGCAGTGTATATGTAAACACTGAAGCTTTCTTT.

The CDR3 bases are TGTGCCAGCAGTTTTGGCAGCCAACAAGGAGGCTACACCTTC. This sequence encodes CASSFGSQQGGYTF. V is TRBV27 and J is TRBJ1-2; no clear D gene. Trimming removed 3 bases from V and 8 bases from J, with 16 bases in between. CDR3 length: 14 amino acids. Per the germline V gene, CDR1 is MNHEY and CDR2 is SMNVEV (reference sequence).

The J gene is TRBJ2-1, the V gene TRBV5-6; perhaps TRBD2 as D (6 bases). The CDR3 spans 14 residues. The V gene's germline CDR1 is SGHDT and CDR2 YYEEEE. The ends were cut back, 3 bases at V and 10 bases at J, with 17 bases in the middle. CDR3 loop: CASSSPLRGGEQFF. CDR3 sequence (DNA): TGTGCCAGCAGCTCGCCCTTGCGGGGTGGCGAGCAGTTCTTC.

The gene calls are TRBV6-5 and TRBJ2-2; possibly TRBD1 for D (6 bases). V gave up 6 bases and J gave up 4 bases, with 12 bases separating them. Germline lookup yields CDR1 MNHEY and CDR2 SVGAGI. The CDR3 totals 14 residues. CDR3 nucleotide sequence: TGTGCCAGCAGCAAGGGACAAACCACCGGGGAGCTGTTTTTT. The encoded protein is CASSKGQTTGELFF.

The chain carries TRBV7-9 and TRBJ1-1, with D possibly being TRBD1 (6 bases). The CDR3 spans 13 residues. V lost 5 bases and J 3 bases, leaving 10 bases between the germline ends. CDR1 and CDR2 (germline): SEHNR, FQNEAQ (reference sequence). As DNA, the CDR3 is TGTGCCAGCAGCCAAACAGGGTACACTGAAGCTTTCTTT. Its protein product is CASSQTGYTEAFF.

The chain combines TRBV2 with TRBJ1-1, with D hard to call. Trimming stripped 5 bases from V and 3 bases from J, with 4 bases between. The CDR3 covers 11 residues. CDR1 is SNHLY and CDR2 is FYNNEI in the germline V gene. The CDR3 region is CASSPYTEAFF. In DNA form, the CDR3 reads TGTGCCAGCAGTCCGTACACTGAAGCTTTCTTT.

The chain has TRBV5-6 and TRBJ2-5, with D uncertain. The end of the DNA aligns better with TRBJ2-7, so the J call may be wrong. Germline lookup yields CDR1 SGHDT and CDR2 YYEEEE. The CDR3 totals 12 residues. CDR3 nucleotides: TGTGCCAGCAGCTGGAGCTCCTACGAGCAGTACTTC. This encodes CASSWSSYEQYF.

The chain joins TRBV18 to TRBJ2-1; the D call may be TRBD1 or TRBD2 (6 bases each). The length of the CDR3 is 16 residues. Germline loops: CDR1 KGHSH, CDR2 LQKENI. With 0 bases removed from V and 7 bases from J, the gap between germline ends came to 16 bases. The CDR3 nucleotides read TGTGCCAGCTCACCACCATCCGGGGGCATCGGGAATGAGCAGTTCTTC. It translates to CASSPPSGGIGNEQFF.

This clone was counted only a few times. V is TRBV5-6 and J is TRBJ1-6, with TRBD1 identical over 9 bases. CDR3 length: 16 amino acids. The V gene end was trimmed by 1 base and the J gene end by 8 bases; junction bases not matched to a gene: 7. The germline V gene has CDR1 SGHDT and CDR2 YYEEEE. The CDR3, as DNA: TGTGCCAGCAGCTTGAGATCCGGGACAGGGCATTCACCCCTCCACTTT. Its protein is CASSLRSGTGHSPLHF.

The rearrangement joins TRBV2 to TRBJ1-1; no clear D gene. The CDR3 totals 14 residues. The V end was cut by 6 bases, the J end by 5 bases, with 16 bases between. The germline V gene encodes CDR1 SNHLY and CDR2 FYNNEI. CDR3 sequence reads: CASRSGSGETEAFF. The CDR3, as DNA: TGTGCCAGCAGATCCGGGAGCGGGGAGACTGAAGCTTTCTTT. The full variable domain, with the rest looked up from reference TRBV2 and TRBJ1-1, is EPEVTQTPSHQVTQMGQEVILRCVPISNHLYFYWYRQILGQKVEFLVSFYNNEISEKSEIFDDQFSVERPDGSNFTLKIRSTKLEDSAMYFCASRSGSGETEAFFGQGTRLTVV.

This sequence joins TRBV4-3 and TRBJ2-7; the D is unclear. Germline V CDR1 and CDR2: LGHNA, YSLEER. The CDR3 is 16 residues long. Deletions cut 0 bases from V and 0 bases from J, with 12 bases between. CDR3 region: CASSQDSPGTSYEQYF. For the CDR3, the DNA is TGCGCCAGCAGCCAAGATAGTCCAGGTACCTCCTACGAGCAGTACTTC.

The rearrangement uses TRBV30 and TRBJ1-2; D is perhaps TRBD1 (5 bases). CDR1 and CDR2 from the germline V gene are GTSNPN and SVGIG (reference sequence). V lost 0 bases and J 8 bases, leaving 13 bases between the germline ends. CDR3 length: 13 residues. CDR3 loop: CAWSVMGDGGYTF. In DNA form, the CDR3 reads TGTGCCTGGAGTGTAATGGGGGACGGAGGCTACACCTTC.

With respect to this clone: This sample also contains other DNA sequences that code for the same CDR3. The V and J genes are TRBV7-2 and TRBJ1-6; no reliable D call. Germline V lookup: CDR1 SGHTA, CDR2 FQGNSA. V was trimmed by 7 bases and J by 9 bases, leaving 16 bases between them. The CDR3 consists of 14 residues. This chain's CDR3 is CASTTEGMRSPLHF. CDR3 in DNA: TGTGCCAGCACCACGGAGGGTATGCGTTCACCCCTCCACTTT.

A remark on this clone: It may be a read error: a sequence one base away is much more abundant. The chain is built from TRBV5-5 and TRBJ2-5; D remains unclear. This CDR3 has 16 amino acids. Per the germline V gene, CDR1 is SGHKS and CDR2 is YYEKEE (reference sequence). CDR3: CASSQESALERSEQYF. The CDR3 nucleotides read TGCGCCAGCAGCCAAGAATCGGCCCTCGAACGGTCTGAGCAGTACTTC.

The V call is TRBV14, the J call TRBJ2-7; TRBD2 matches at 7 bases. Trimming cost V 4 bases and J 2 bases; bases outside gene matches: 11. Germline V lookup: CDR1 SGHDN, CDR2 FVKESK. The CDR3 consists of 16 residues. This CDR3 is CASSRTGGFGAYEQYF. The CDR3 DNA sequence: TGTGCCAGCAGCCGGACGGGAGGTTTTGGGGCCTACGAGCAGTACTTC.

The chain carries TRBV12-5 and TRBJ2-3; D call uncertain. Trimming took 5 bases from V and 2 from J, leaving 11 bases between them. The CDR3 is made up of 14 amino acids. Germline CDR1 and CDR2: LGHNT and FRNRAP. The CDR3 DNA sequence: TGTGCTAGTGGTCCGCCACAATCCACAGATACGCAGTATTTT. Protein sequence: CASGPPQSTDTQYF.

The chain carries TRBV5-4 and TRBJ2-5, with TRBD1 identical over 7 bases. CDR1 is SGHNT and CDR2 is YYREEE in the germline V gene (reference sequence). Germline trimming cut 4 bases from V and 5 bases from J; bases unmatched to any gene: 17. The CDR3 runs to 17 residues. The CDR3 spells CASSEDFAQGDRETQYF. CDR3 nucleotides: TGTGCCAGCAGCGAGGATTTTGCCCAGGGGGACCGGGAGACCCAGTACTTC.

The chain uses TRBV4-1 and TRBJ2-7, with 8 bases lining up with TRBD2. Trimming took 4 bases from V and 0 from J; bases not matched to a gene: 11. This CDR3 is 17 amino acids long. Germline values: CDR1 MGHRA, CDR2 YSYEKL. CDR3 DNA sequence: TGCGCCAGCAGCCGCCCGAGCGGGAGCTCCCTCTCCTACGAGCAGTACTTC. Translated, it gives CASSRPSGSSLSYEQYF.

The chain links TRBV5-6 to TRBJ1-3; D not certain. With 0 bases removed from V and 0 bases from J, the gap between germline ends came to 10 bases. There are 16 residues in the CDR3. CDR1 SGHDT and CDR2 YYEEEE come from the germline V gene. The CDR3 here is CASSLGSDFSGNTIYF. The CDR3 coding sequence is TGTGCCAGCAGCTTGGGTTCGGATTTCTCTGGAAACACCATATATTTT.

This clone has just one count. The chain uses TRBV7-9 and TRBJ2-5; 8 bases map to TRBD1. The DNA end favors TRBJ2-7, so the J call may be wrong. The CDR3 covers 14 residues. CDR1 and CDR2 from the germline V gene are SEHNR and FQNEAQ (reference sequence). CDR3 residues: CASSLRGTGDEQYF. In DNA form, the CDR3 reads TGTGCCAGCAGCTTACGCGGGACAGGTGACGAGCAGTACTTC.

The chain combines TRBV6-6 with TRBJ1-2; no clear D gene. V was pared by 5 bases and J by 4 bases, with 11 bases between. The CDR3 runs to 13 residues. Per the germline V gene, CDR1 is MNHNY and CDR2 is SVGAGI (reference sequence). The CDR3 reads CASSPPVIYGYTF. Here the CDR3 DNA reads TGTGCCAGCAGTCCCCCGGTCATCTATGGCTACACCTTC.

The chain joins TRBV7-6 to TRBJ1-4; D gene unclear. V gave up 4 bases and J gave up 4 bases, with 7 bases separating them. Germline loops: CDR1 SGHVS, CDR2 FNYEAQ. The CDR3 consists of 13 residues. The CDR3 nucleotides read TGTGCCAGCAGCTCGGATATTAATGAAAAACTGTTTTTT. Translation: CASSSDINEKLFF.

This clone was seen just once. CDR3 nucleotide sequence: TGTGCCAGCAGCTTGGCTTATTCCTGGCGTAACACCGGGGAGCTGTTTTTT. It codes for CASSLAYSWRNTGELFF. This chain links TRBV5-8 with TRBJ2-2; D ambiguous. The CDR3 runs to 17 residues. Germline CDR1 SGHTS, CDR2 YDEGEE. V was trimmed by 0 bases and J by 2 bases, leaving 14 bases between them.

About this clone itself: A read error may account for a junction end that differs from germline. This sequence joins TRBV7-9 and TRBJ2-7; a possible D gene is TRBD2 (5 bases). The CDR3 contains 12 residues. Per the germline V gene, CDR1 is SEHNR and CDR2 is FQNEAQ (reference sequence). In DNA, the CDR3 is TGTGCCAGCAGTTTAGCGCACTACGAGCAGTACTTC. Its protein product is CASSLAHYEQYF.

The rearrangement joins TRBV7-2 to TRBJ2-2; the match to TRBD2 covers 14 bases. CDR1 is SGHTA and CDR2 is FQGNSA in the germline V gene. V lost 3 bases to trimming and J lost 15 bases; unmatched junction nucleotides: 9. This CDR3 spans 15 amino acids. CDR3 loop: CASSFQGTSGGGVFF. The CDR3 bases are TGTGCCAGCAGCTTCCAGGGGACTAGCGGGGGTGGGGTGTTTTTT.